These T cell receptor beta chains were read from a single sample in a study of vaccination and CD4 T cells after COVID-19. The antigens of these receptors remain unknown. TCRdb independently ran MiXCR on the PCR reads; one entry per CDR3 protein. The sample consists of 8,000 or so distinct CDR3 sequences, 20% to 25% of them appearing once. The sequences come from CD4+ T cells from blood, cultured in vitro, collected after SARS-CoV-2 vaccination. Receptors originate from a human donor who had recovered from COVID-19. The CDR3 runs from the conserved cysteine through the conserved F or W. The D gene is left open where the match is weak. Size values are once, few and many counts, or a class for expanded clones, and some rows have none.

>TRBV6-1|-|TRBD1|TRBJ2-7
TGTGCCAGCAGTGAACTCGCAGGGGGCGTGTACGAGCAGTACTTC
CASSELAGGVYEQYF
>TRBV6-2/TRBV6-3|-|TRBD1|TRBJ2-7
TGTGCCAGCAACACCAGGGGACAGGGGGCGGTCGAGCAGTACTTC
CASNTRGQGAVEQYF
>TRBV5-1|once|-|TRBJ1-1
TGCGCCAGCAGCCCCGGGGTTCTGAACACTGAAGCTTTCTTT
CASSPGVLNTEAFF
>TRBV27|-|-|TRBJ1-1
TGTGCCAGCAGTTTCTATCGGGCCACCCCGGGGGGTTCGAGGGGGAACACTGAAGCTTTCTTT
CASSFYRATPGGSRGNTEAFF
>TRBV7-2|medium-sized|-|TRBJ2-7
TGTGCCAGCAGCTCCCGGGACCGACATGGGGAGCAGTACTTC
CASSSRDRHGEQYF
>TRBV4-3|medium-sized|-|TRBJ2-5
TGCGCCAGCAGCCATAGTATTACGGGTGAAGAGACCCAGTACTTC
CASSHSITGEETQYF
>TRBV20-1|medium-sized|TRBD1|TRBJ1-1
TGCAGTGCTAGAGATTTTGGGACAGGGGTGAACACTGAAGCTTTCTTT
CSARDFGTGVNTEAFF
>TRBV28|few|-|TRBJ2-7
TGTGCCACCAACAAGGCGGGGCTGGACGAGCAGTACTTC
CATNKAGLDEQYF
>TRBV19|-|TRBD1|TRBJ1-5
TGTGCCAGTAGTTCCCCAGGGCGACAGGGGGGAAGCAATCAGCCCCAGCATTTT
CASSSPGRQGGSNQPQHF
>TRBV4-2|-|-|TRBJ1-1
TGTGCCAGCAGCCAAGATCAGGACACCCTTGAAGCTTTCTTT
CASSQDQDTLEAFF